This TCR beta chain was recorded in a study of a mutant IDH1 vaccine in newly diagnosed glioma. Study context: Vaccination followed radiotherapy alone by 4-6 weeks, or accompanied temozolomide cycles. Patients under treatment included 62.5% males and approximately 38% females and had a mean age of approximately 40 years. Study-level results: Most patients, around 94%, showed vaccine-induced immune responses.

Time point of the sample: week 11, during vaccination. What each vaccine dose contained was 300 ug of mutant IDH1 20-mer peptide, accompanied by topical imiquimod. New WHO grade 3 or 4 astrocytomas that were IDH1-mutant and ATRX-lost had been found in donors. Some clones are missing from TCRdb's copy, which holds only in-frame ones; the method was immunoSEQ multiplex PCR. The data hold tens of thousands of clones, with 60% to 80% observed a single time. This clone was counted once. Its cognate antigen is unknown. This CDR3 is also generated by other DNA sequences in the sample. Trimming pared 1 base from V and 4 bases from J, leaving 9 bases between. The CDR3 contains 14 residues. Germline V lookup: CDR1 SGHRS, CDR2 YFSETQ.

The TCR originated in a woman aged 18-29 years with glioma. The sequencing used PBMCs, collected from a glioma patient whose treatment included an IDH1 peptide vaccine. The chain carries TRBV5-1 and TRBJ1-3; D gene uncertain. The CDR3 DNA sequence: TGCGCCAGCAGCTTGTCCGGGGAAGGAAACACCATATATTTT. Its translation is CASSLSGEGNTIYF. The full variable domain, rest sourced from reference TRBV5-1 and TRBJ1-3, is KAGVTQTPRYLIKTRGQQVTLSCSPISGHRSVSWYQQTPGQGLQFLFEYFSETQRNKGNFPGRFSGRQFSNSRSEMNVSTLELGDSALYLCASSLSGEGNTIYFGEGSWLTVV.